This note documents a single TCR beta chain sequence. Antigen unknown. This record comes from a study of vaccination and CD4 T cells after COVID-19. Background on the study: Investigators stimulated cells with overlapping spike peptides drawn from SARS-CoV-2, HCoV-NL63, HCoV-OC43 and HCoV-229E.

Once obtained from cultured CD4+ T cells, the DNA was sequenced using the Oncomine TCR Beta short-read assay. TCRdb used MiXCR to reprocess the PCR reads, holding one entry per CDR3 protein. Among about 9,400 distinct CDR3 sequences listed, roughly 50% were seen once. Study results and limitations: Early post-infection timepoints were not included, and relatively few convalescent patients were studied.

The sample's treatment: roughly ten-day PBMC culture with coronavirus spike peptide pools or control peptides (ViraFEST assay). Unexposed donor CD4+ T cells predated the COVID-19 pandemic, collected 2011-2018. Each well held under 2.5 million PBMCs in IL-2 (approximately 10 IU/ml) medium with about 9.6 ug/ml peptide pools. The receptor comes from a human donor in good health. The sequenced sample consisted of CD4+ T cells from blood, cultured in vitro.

The CDR3 reads CASSSLESTDTQYF. The CDR3 DNA follows: TGTGCCAGCAGCTCCTTAGAGTCCACAGATACGCAGTATTTT. The chain uses TRBV7-2 and TRBJ2-3, with D unclear. The CDR3 is made up of 14 amino acids. Trimming took off 4 bases at V and 2 bases at J, with 10 bases between the two ends. Germline CDR1 is SGHTA and CDR2 is FQGNSA.